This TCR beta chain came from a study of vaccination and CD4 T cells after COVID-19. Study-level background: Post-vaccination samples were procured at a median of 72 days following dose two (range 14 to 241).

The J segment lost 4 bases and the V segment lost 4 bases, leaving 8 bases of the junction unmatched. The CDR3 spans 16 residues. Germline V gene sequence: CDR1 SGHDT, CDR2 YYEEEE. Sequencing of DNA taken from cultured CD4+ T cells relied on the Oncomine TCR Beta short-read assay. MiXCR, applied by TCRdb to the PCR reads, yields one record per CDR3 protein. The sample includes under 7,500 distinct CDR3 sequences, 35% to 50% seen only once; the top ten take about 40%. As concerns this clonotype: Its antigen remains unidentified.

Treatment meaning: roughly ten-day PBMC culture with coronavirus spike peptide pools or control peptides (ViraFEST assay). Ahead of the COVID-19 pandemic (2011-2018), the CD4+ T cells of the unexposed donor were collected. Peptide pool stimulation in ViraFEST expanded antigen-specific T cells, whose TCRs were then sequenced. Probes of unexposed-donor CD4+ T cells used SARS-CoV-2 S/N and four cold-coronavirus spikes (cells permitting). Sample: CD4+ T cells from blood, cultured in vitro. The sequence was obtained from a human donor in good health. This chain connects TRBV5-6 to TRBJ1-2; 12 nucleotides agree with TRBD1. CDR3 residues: CASSLGTGGAGYGYTF. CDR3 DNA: TGTGCCAGCAGCCTGGGGACAGGGGGCGCTGGCTATGGCTACACCTTC. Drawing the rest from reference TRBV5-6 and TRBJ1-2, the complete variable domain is DAGVTQSPTHLIKTRGQQVTLRCSPKSGHDTVSWYQQALGQGPQFIFQYYEEEERQRGNFPDRFSGHQFPNYSSELNVNALLLGDSALYLCASSLGTGGAGYGYTFGSGTRLTVV.